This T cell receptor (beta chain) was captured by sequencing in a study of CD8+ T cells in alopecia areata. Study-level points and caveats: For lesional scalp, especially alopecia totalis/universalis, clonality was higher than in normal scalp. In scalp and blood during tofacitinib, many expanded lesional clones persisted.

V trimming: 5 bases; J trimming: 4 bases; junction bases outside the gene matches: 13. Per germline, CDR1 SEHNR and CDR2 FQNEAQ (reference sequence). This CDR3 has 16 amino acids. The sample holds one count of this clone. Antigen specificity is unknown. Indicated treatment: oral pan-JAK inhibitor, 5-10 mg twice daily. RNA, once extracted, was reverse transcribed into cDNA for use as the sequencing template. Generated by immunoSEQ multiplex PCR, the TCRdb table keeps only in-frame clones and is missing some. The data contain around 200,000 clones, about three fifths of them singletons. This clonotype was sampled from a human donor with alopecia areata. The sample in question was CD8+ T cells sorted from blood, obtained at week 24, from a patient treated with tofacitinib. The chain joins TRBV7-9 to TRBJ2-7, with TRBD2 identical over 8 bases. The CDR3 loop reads CASSPRPGLDSYEQYF. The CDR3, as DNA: TGTGCCAGCAGCCCACGACCGGGACTAGACAGTTACGAGCAGTACTTC. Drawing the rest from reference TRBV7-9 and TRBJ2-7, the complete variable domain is DTGVSQNPRHKITKRGQNVTFRCDPISEHNRLYWYRQTLGQGPEFLTYFQNEAQLEKSRLLSDRFSAERPKGSFSTLEIQRTEQGDSAMYLCASSPRPGLDSYEQYFGPGTRLTVT.